The clone carrying this TCR beta chain has a handful of counts. The antigen remains unidentified. The germline CDR1 and CDR2 sequences are KGHSH and LQKENI. The CDR3 sequence is 14 residues long. V was clipped by 6 bases and J by 3 bases, with 15 bases between them. This entry belongs to a study of blood T cells in healthy people across ages. Each donor had approximately 10 milliliters of peripheral blood drawn. Study results and limitations: Significant beta diversity loss was already apparent by age 40, declining roughly linearly.

A J-beta primer mix and a sample-barcoded 5' primer were used in a second PCR of about 7 to 12 cycles. TCRdb reprocessed the 5' RACE reads via MiXCR and lists one record per CDR3 protein. The repertoire has roughly 500,000 distinct CDR3 sequences, 27% of them found once; the top ten carry about a fifth. The sample was blood. The sequence was collected from a woman aged 70 to 79 in good health. The rearrangement joins TRBV18 to TRBJ2-7, with D perhaps TRBD1 (6 bases). The CDR3 region is CASSLPGTLYEQYF. Written as DNA, the CDR3 is TGTGCCAGCTCCTTACCCGGGACACTCTACGAGCAGTACTTC.